A selection of T cell receptor beta chains follows, all from one sample in a study of cytomegalovirus exposure and HLA in healthy donors. Using immunoSEQ multiplex PCR, the repertoire was profiled, and TCRdb retains in-frame clones only, with some absent. This table has some 46,000 clones, 90% to 95% appearing once. Input material: PBMCs. All receptors derive from a man aged 18 to 29 in good health and CMV-seronegative. CDR3s include the opening cysteine and the closing phenylalanine or tryptophan. A D gene is named only where the DNA matches it firmly. Size values are once, few and many counts, or a class for expanded clones, and some rows have none.

v_call	j_call	d_call	clone_size	cdr3_nt	cdr3_aa
TRBV6-4	TRBJ1-2	TRBD1	-	TGTGCCAGCAGAGGACAGGGGGCAGGTGGCTACACCTTC	CASRGQGAGGYTF
TRBV28	TRBJ1-2	TRBD1	-	TGTGCCAGCAGAGAACCGGGACAGACTAACTATGGCTACACCTTC	CASREPGQTNYGYTF
TRBV27	TRBJ1-2	-	-	TGTGCCGCCGGAGCTGGGGCACTCTATGGCTACACCTTC	CAAGAGALYGYTF
TRBV27	TRBJ1-4	-	-	TGTGCCAGCACGGGGCAGGGGAATGAAAAACTGTTTTTT	CASTGQGNEKLFF
TRBV27	TRBJ2-5	TRBD2	once	TGTGCCAGCAGCCAAGCGGGAGGGCAAGAGACCCAGTACTTC	CASSQAGGQETQYF
TRBV4-3	TRBJ2-5	TRBD1	once	TGCGCCAGCAGCCAAGGGACTTACCGGGACAGGGGGTTGGAGACCCAGTACTTC	CASSQGTYRDRGLETQYF
TRBV4-1	TRBJ2-1	TRBD2	-	TGCGCCAGCAGCCAAGGTAGCGGGGGCCACTTTGACCAGTTCTTC	CASSQGSGGHFDQFF
TRBV10-3	TRBJ1-4	-	-	TGTGCCATCAGTGAGCTAAGAAATGAAAAACTGTTTTTT	CAISELRNEKLFF
TRBV5-1	TRBJ2-7	TRBD1	-	TGCGCCAGCAGCCCCTGGGACAGGTTAAGGAACGAGCAGTACTTC	CASSPWDRLRNEQYF
TRBV9	TRBJ2-1	TRBD1	-	TGTGCCAGCAGCGTTGACCGGGACAGGGGTTACAATGAGCAGTTCTTC	CASSVDRDRGYNEQFF
TRBV6-5	TRBJ2-7	TRBD1	-	TGTGCCAGCAGCTATTCGGGACAGGGCTACGAGCAGTACTTC	CASSYSGQGYEQYF
TRBV7-2	TRBJ2-5	TRBD1	-	TGTGCCAGCAGCCCCCGGGACAGGGGGCGCCCTGAGACCCAGTACTTC	CASSPRDRGRPETQYF
TRBV9	TRBJ1-4	TRBD1	-	TGTGCCAGCAGCACCCCGACAGGGTGGAGTGAAAAACTGTTTTTT	CASSTPTGWSEKLFF
TRBV5-6	TRBJ2-7	TRBD1	-	TGTGCCAGCAGCTTTGGACAGGGGTCCTACGAGCAGTACTTC	CASSFGQGSYEQYF
TRBV9	TRBJ2-2	-	-	TGTGCCAGCAGCTTCCTAGGGGGCACCGGGGAGCTGTTTTTT	CASSFLGGTGELFF
TRBV6-5	TRBJ2-3	-	-	TGTGCCAGCAGCCTACAGGTTCAAAGCACAGATACGCAGTATTTT	CASSLQVQSTDTQYF
TRBV29-1	TRBJ1-1	-	once	TGCAGCTCCCAATCGTCAGGGGCGAACACTGAAGCTTTCTTT	CSSQSSGANTEAFF
TRBV13	TRBJ2-5	-	-	TGTGCCAGCAGCTTATCAGGGGGGCAAGAGACCCAGTACTTC	CASSLSGGQETQYF
TRBV6-5	TRBJ2-7	-	-	TGTGCCAGCAGTGCTTCCGGGACTGAGTCCTACGAGCAGTACTTC	CASSASGTESYEQYF
TRBV4-1	TRBJ2-7	TRBD1	-	TGCGCCAGCAGCCAATCCGACAGGGTCTACGAGCAGTACTTC	CASSQSDRVYEQYF
TRBV5-1	TRBJ2-2	TRBD2	-	TGCGCCAGCAGCGGCAGGACTAGCGGGAGCACCGGGGAGCTGTTTTTT	CASSGRTSGSTGELFF
TRBV11-2	TRBJ2-2	TRBD1	-	TGTGCCAGCAGCTTAAGGACAGGGGACACCGGGGAGCTGTTTTTT	CASSLRTGDTGELFF
TRBV9	TRBJ2-5	TRBD1	-	TGTGCCAGCAGCGTAGCCCCGACAGGGGGAGAGACCCAGTACTTC	CASSVAPTGGETQYF
TRBV7-2	TRBJ2-6	TRBD1	once	TGTGCCAGCAGCACAACAGGGGGCGCTGGGGCCAACGTCCTGACTTTC	CASSTTGGAGANVLTF
TRBV10-3	TRBJ2-2	-	-	TGTGCCATCAGTGATGTAGGAGTCCCGGCGCTGTTTTTT	CAISDVGVPALFF
TRBV29-1	TRBJ1-4	-	-	TGCAGCGTTGACAGGGGATCTGAACTGTTTTTT	CSVDRGSELFF
TRBV7-2	TRBJ2-3	TRBD2	-	TGTGCCAGCAGCTTAGCGTTTAAGCGGGGGGCATACACAGATACGCAGTATTTT	CASSLAFKRGAYTDTQYF
TRBV9	TRBJ2-3	TRBD2	-	TGTGCCAGCAGCGTAAAGGTGGCGGGGGGCACAGATACGCAGTATTTT	CASSVKVAGGTDTQYF
TRBV29-1	TRBJ1-1	TRBD1	-	TGCAGCGTGTCGGGACAGGGGCAGGGAACTGAAGCTTTCTTT	CSVSGQGQGTEAFF
TRBV7-9	TRBJ2-7	TRBD2	-	TGTGCCAGCAGCAAACTAGCGGGAGTAGACGAGCAGTACTTC	CASSKLAGVDEQYF